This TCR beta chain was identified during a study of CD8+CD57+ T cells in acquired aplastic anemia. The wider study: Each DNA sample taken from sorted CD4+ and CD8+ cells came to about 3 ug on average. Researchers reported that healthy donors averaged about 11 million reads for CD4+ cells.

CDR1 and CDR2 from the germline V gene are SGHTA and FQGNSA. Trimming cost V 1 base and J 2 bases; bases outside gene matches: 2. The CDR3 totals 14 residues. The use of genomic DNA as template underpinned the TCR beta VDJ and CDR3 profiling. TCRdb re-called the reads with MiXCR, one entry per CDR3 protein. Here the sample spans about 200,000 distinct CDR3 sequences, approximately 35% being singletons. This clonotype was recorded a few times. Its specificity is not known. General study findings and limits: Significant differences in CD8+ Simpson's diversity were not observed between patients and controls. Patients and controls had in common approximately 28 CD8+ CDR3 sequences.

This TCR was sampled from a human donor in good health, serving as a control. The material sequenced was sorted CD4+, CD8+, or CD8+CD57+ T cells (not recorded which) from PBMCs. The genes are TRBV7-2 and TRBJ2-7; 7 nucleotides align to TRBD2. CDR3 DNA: TGTGCCAGCAGCTTAGTGGGAGGGCCCTACGAGCAGTACTTC. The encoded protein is CASSLVGGPYEQYF.